Described below is a single T cell receptor beta chain sequence and its context. The CDR3 is 14 residues long. These data belong to a study of blood T cell repertoires in COVID-19. Measured with immunoSEQ multiplex PCR; TCRdb has only the in-frame clones, and not every one. The sample contains 300,000 to 400,000 clones, about 90% of which appear only once. The sample taken for sequencing was peripheral blood. The rearrangement uses TRBV21-1 and TRBJ2-1; the table assigns TRBD1, which was not confirmed against the DNA. TRBV21-1 is a listed pseudogene. The receptor was derived from a woman in her seventies with COVID-19, enrolled during active disease. As DNA, the CDR3 is TGTGCCAGCAATAGGGACAGGGATTACAATGAGCAGTTCTTC. Its protein is CASNRDRDYNEQFF.